The 32 T cell receptor beta chains in this list originate from one sample, sequenced in a study of CXCR3-negative and CXCR3-positive naive CD8 T cells. TRB cDNA was prepared as libraries by UMI-labeled 5' RACE. TCRdb re-called the 5' RACE reads and catalogs CDR3 proteins one per entry, DNA excluded. Its table lists just under 90,000 distinct CDR3 sequences. Findings of the study overall: Higher TRB CDR3 hydrophobicity marked CXCR3-positive naive cells relative to CXCR3-negative naive cells.

Their antigen targets remain unknown. The source material was naive CXCR3+ CD8+ T cells from blood. The subset was: CD45RO-CCR7+CD27+CD95- naive CD8+ T cells expressing CXCR3 (TNR3+). Source of these receptors: a human donor in good health. Some clones in this sample may be carry-over from other donors' samples.

The chain recombines TRBV18 with TRBJ1-2. This CDR3 has 14 residues. CDR1 and CDR2 from the germline V gene are KGHSH and LQKENI. The CDR3 here is CASSPPEGNYGYTF.

The J gene is TRBJ1-1, the V gene TRBV9; with no DNA, the TCRdb D assignment of TRBD1 cannot be verified. Germline values: CDR1 SGDLS, CDR2 YYNGEE. This CDR3 has 15 amino acids. The CDR3 reads CASSPRGKIDTEAFF. Complete variable domain (other parts from reference TRBV9 and TRBJ1-1): DSGVTQTPKHLITATGQRVTLRCSPRSGDLSVYWYQQSLDQGLQFLIQYYNGEERAKGNILERFSAQQFPDLHSELNLSSLELGDSALYFCASSPRGKIDTEAFFGQGTRLTVV.

This chain links TRBV12-3 or TRBV12-4 with TRBJ2-2; lacking DNA, the TRBD1 call made by TCRdb goes unchecked. This CDR3 has 15 amino acids. The CDR3 loop is CASSNIQVTTGELFF.

This chain connects TRBV15 to TRBJ2-1; as DNA is missing, the TRBD1 call by TCRdb cannot be tested. Germline V gene lookup returns CDR1 LNHNV and CDR2 YYDKDF (reference sequence). The CDR3 has 14 amino acids. CDR3 loop: CATSADRGVNEQFF.

The chain links TRBV7-9 to TRBJ2-7; TCRdb selects TRBD1, and the lack of DNA leaves this call unchecked. CDR3 size: 16 residues. Germline lookup yields CDR1 SEHNR and CDR2 FQNEAQ (reference sequence). The CDR3 is CASSFTRDSHSYEQYF. Combining the CDR3 with reference TRBV7-9 and TRBJ2-7 gives the whole variable domain DTGVSQNPRHKITKRGQNVTFRCDPISEHNRLYWYRQTLGQGPEFLTYFQNEAQLEKSRLLSDRFSAERPKGSFSTLEIQRTEQGDSAMYLCASSFTRDSHSYEQYFGPGTRLTVT.

CDR3 sequence: CASSYSPGDRANTDTQYF. The genes are TRBV6-5 and TRBJ2-3; TCRdb's D gene call, TRBD1, goes unchecked for lack of DNA. This CDR3 region has 18 residues. Germline lookup yields CDR1 MNHEY and CDR2 SVGAGI.

The chain has TRBV28 and TRBJ1-1; the D gene TCRdb calls, TRBD1, cannot be checked with no DNA. CDR1 is MDHEN and CDR2 is SYDVKM in the germline V gene. The CDR3 is 15 amino acids. This chain's CDR3 is CASRTQRQGVPEAFF.

The chain combines TRBV29-1 with TRBJ2-7; TCRdb reports TRBD2, a call that lacks DNA to check it against. The CDR3 length is 13 residues. Germline V lookup: CDR1 SQVTM, CDR2 ANQGSEA. CDR3 in amino acids: CSVDLAGVREQYF.

The chain links TRBV6-6 to TRBJ2-2; there is no DNA to check the TCRdb D call of TRBD1. The germline CDR1 and CDR2 sequences are MNHNY and SVGAGI (reference sequence). This CDR3 contains 15 residues. CDR3 region: CASSYSTGYTGELFF.

CDR3 residues: CASSLASVAYNEQFF. The chain links TRBV11-2 to TRBJ2-1. Germline V gene sequence: CDR1 SGHAT, CDR2 FQNNGV. There are 15 residues in the CDR3.

V usage is TRBV29-1 and J usage is TRBJ2-1. Germline CDR1 reads SQVTM; CDR2 reads ANQGSEA. CDR3 size: 14 residues. The CDR3 sequence is CSVEGVHPYNEQFF.

The chain recombines TRBV12-3 or TRBV12-4 with TRBJ2-3; with no DNA, the TCRdb D assignment of TRBD1 cannot be verified. The CDR3 contains 13 residues. The CDR3 sequence: CASRGRTTDTQYF.

The rearrangement uses TRBV27 and TRBJ1-5. Germline V gene data show CDR1 as MNHEY and CDR2 as SMNVEV (reference sequence). This CDR3 is built from 13 residues. CDR3 protein: CASRERGNQPQHF.

V is TRBV3-1 and J is TRBJ2-1; TCRdb names TRBD2, which stays unverified in the absence of DNA. The germline V gene has CDR1 LGHDT and CDR2 YNNKEL (reference sequence). CDR3 length: 17 residues. The CDR3 here is CASGQRTSGIYYNEQFF.

The genes are TRBV29-1 and TRBJ1-2; there is no DNA to check the TCRdb D call of TRBD1. The CDR3 runs to 12 residues. CDR1 SQVTM and CDR2 ANQGSEA come from the germline V gene. CDR3 sequence: CSVDGTGDGYTF.

The V and J genes are TRBV28 and TRBJ1-4. CDR3 length: 14 residues. Germline assignment: CDR1 MDHEN and CDR2 SYDVKM. This chain's CDR3 is CASSRQLRAEKLFF.

The CDR3 sequence is CASSLVGQLLSYEQYF. The rearrangement uses TRBV7-9 and TRBJ2-7; TCRdb's D call, TRBD1, is unchecked because there is no DNA. The CDR3 consists of 16 residues. Looked up from germline, CDR1 is SEHNR and CDR2 is FQNEAQ (reference sequence).

The gene calls are TRBV21-1 and TRBJ2-7; TCRdb reports TRBD2, a call that lacks DNA to check it against. TRBV21-1 is given as a pseudogene. The CDR3 runs to 16 residues. CDR3 sequence: CASSKEGSEKPYEQYF.

CDR3 residues: CSVGQGAITGELFF. The V call is TRBV29-1, the J call TRBJ2-2; no DNA is available, so the TRBD1 call from TCRdb remains unchecked. This CDR3 region has 14 residues. Germline V lookup: CDR1 SQVTM, CDR2 ANQGSEA.

The gene calls are TRBV20-1 and TRBJ2-7; TCRdb designates TRBD1, a call that cannot be tested without DNA. The germline V gene encodes CDR1 DFQATT and CDR2 SNEGSKA (reference sequence). The CDR3 covers 14 residues. This CDR3 reads CSARGLDRSYEQYF.

The gene calls are TRBV24-1 and TRBJ2-2. This CDR3 has 14 residues. Per the germline V gene, CDR1 is KGHDR and CDR2 is SFDVKD. CDR3 sequence reads: CATRDNLNTGELFF.

This chain's CDR3 is CASSAASEAFF. The J gene is TRBJ1-1, the V gene TRBV6-2 or TRBV6-3. The CDR3 is 11 amino acids. Looked up from germline, CDR1 is MNHEY and CDR2 is SVGEGT.

The chain carries TRBV2 and TRBJ1-1. The CDR3 spans 12 residues. Germline V lookup: CDR1 SNHLY, CDR2 FYNNEI. The CDR3 here is CASSVRSLEAFF.

The chain carries TRBV5-1 and TRBJ2-1; the D call of TRBD1 rests on TCRdb alone, since no DNA is present to check it. This CDR3 is built from 17 residues. Germline CDR1 SGHRS, CDR2 YFSETQ. CDR3 sequence: CASSPEGQAGSYNEQFF.

The chain carries TRBV4-3 and TRBJ1-1. The CDR3 contains 14 residues. The germline CDR1 and CDR2 sequences are LGHNA and YSLEER. CDR3 residues: CASSQDIRNTEAFF.

The V call is TRBV7-2, the J call TRBJ1-5; TCRdb reports TRBD1, a call that lacks DNA to check it against. Per the germline V gene, CDR1 is SGHTA and CDR2 is FQGNSA. This CDR3 has 22 residues. The chain's CDR3 is CASSLLSPPQYGIESSNQPQHF.

The chain uses TRBV11-2 and TRBJ2-3; the TRBD2 assignment by TCRdb is unverifiable without DNA. Per the germline V gene, CDR1 is SGHAT and CDR2 is FQNNGV. CDR3 length equals 14 residues. This CDR3 reads CASSWAGGTDTQYF.

The chain is built from TRBV2 and TRBJ2-1; the TCRdb D gene call, TRBD1, has no DNA to confirm it. The CDR3 runs to 22 residues. Germline V CDR1 and CDR2: SNHLY, FYNNEI. The CDR3 spells CASSEAVGELPTGQASYNEQFF.

The V and J genes are TRBV29-1 and TRBJ1-2; no DNA is available, so the TRBD1 call from TCRdb remains unchecked. The germline V gene encodes CDR1 SQVTM and CDR2 ANQGSEA. The CDR3 has 14 residues. CDR3 in amino acids: CSVEVTGENYGYTF.

The chain combines TRBV11-1 with TRBJ1-1; the D call of TRBD1 rests on TCRdb alone, since no DNA is present to check it. The germline V gene has CDR1 SGHAT and CDR2 FQDESV (reference sequence). The CDR3 covers 15 residues. The chain's CDR3 is CASSLAFTGATEAFF.

The J gene is TRBJ2-7, the V gene TRBV14; there is no DNA to check the TCRdb D call of TRBD1. The CDR3 is made up of 14 amino acids. Germline values: CDR1 SGHDN, CDR2 FVKESK. The CDR3 sequence: CASSRGGVSYEQYF. The complete variable domain, with remaining parts taken from reference TRBV14 and TRBJ2-7, reads EAGVTQFPSHSVIEKGQTVTLRCDPISGHDNLYWYRRVMGKEIKFLLHFVKESKQDESGMPNNRFLAERTGGTYSTLKVQPAELEDSGVYFCASSRGGVSYEQYFGPGTRLTVT.

The CDR3 protein is CASRSGTDIYEQYF. The chain links TRBV28 to TRBJ2-7; TCRdb returns TRBD1, unconfirmable since there is no DNA. This CDR3 is built from 14 residues. In germline, CDR1 is MDHEN, CDR2 SYDVKM.